Here is one T cell receptor beta chain with its context. This sample is part of a study of T cell changes during pregnancy in multiple sclerosis. Clones were read by immunoSEQ multiplex PCR, and TCRdb kept only the in-frame ones, dropping some. The table shows about 67,000 clones, with 91% occurring only once. The V gene's germline CDR1 is GTSNPN and CDR2 SVGIG (reference sequence). This CDR3 contains 14 residues. V dropped 2 bases and J dropped 7 bases, with 15 bases sitting between them. The receptor comes from a female donor with multiple sclerosis, enrolled in a pregnancy study. The V and J genes are TRBV30 and TRBJ1-3; possibly TRBD1 for D (5 bases). Sequences were derived from peripheral blood, sampled in the second trimester of pregnancy. Here the CDR3 reads CAWSHTGPGNTIYF. The CDR3 region has the DNA TGTGCCTGGAGTCACACAGGCCCAGGTAACACCATATATTTT. Using reference TRBV30 and TRBJ1-3 for the parts outside the CDR3, the full variable domain is SQTIHQWPATLVQPVGSPLSLECTVEGTSNPNLYWYRQAAGRGLQLLFYSVGIGQISSEVPQNLSASRPQDRQFILSSKKLLLSDSGFYLCAWSHTGPGNTIYFGEGSWLTVV.